This T cell receptor (beta chain) stems from a study of T-cell memory formation after mild COVID-19. Turning to the study itself: Largely donor-specific sequence clusters came from a couple of donors.

TCRdb ran MiXCR on the 5' RACE reads and lists one entry per CDR3 protein. The sample carries 550,000 to 700,000 distinct CDR3 sequences, approximately 15% recorded once. This clonotype occurred many times. Its antigen remains unknown. Germline-derived CDR1 and CDR2 are SGDLS and YYNGEE. This CDR3 spans 14 amino acids. Trimming removed 0 bases at V and 8 bases at J, with 12 bases between. General study points: The study found balanced CD4/CD8 in clones contracting day 15 to 85 and a CD4+ lean in later expanders.

The rearrangement joins TRBV9 to TRBJ2-1; D is ambiguous. The source is an adult woman who had mild COVID-19 (a few samples of this study predate the infection). Cell type and time point are not known. What was sequenced was PBMCs or a T cell subset sorted from them (not recorded which). The CDR3 region is CASSVGLLGDEQFF. The CDR3 DNA follows: TGTGCCAGCAGCGTAGGATTGCTCGGCGATGAGCAGTTCTTC.